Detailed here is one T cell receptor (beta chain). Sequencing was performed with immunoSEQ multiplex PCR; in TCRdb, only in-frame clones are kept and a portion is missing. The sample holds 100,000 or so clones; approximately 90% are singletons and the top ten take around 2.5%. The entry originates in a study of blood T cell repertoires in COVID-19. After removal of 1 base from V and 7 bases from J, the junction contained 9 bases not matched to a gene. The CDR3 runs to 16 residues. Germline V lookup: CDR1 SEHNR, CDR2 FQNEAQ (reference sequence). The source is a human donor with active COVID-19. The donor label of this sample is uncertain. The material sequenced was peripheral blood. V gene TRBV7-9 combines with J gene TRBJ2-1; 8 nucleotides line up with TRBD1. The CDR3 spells CASSLGRTGFSNEQFF. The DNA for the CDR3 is TGTGCCAGCAGCTTAGGGAGGACAGGGTTTTCTAATGAGCAGTTCTTC.